These T cell receptor beta chains were read from a single sample in a study of blood T cell repertoires in COVID-19. Produced via immunoSEQ multiplex PCR; TCRdb's table is partial and in-frame only. The table lists approximately 190,000 clones, around 83% of them singletons. Sequences were obtained from peripheral blood. These receptor sequences come from a woman aged 40 to 50 with acute or convalescent COVID-19. CDR3s include the opening cysteine and the closing phenylalanine or tryptophan. The D gene is left open where the match is weak. Where a row states a size, it is once, few, many or the class of an expanded clone; other rows omit it.

CDR3: CASSQIRSPLHF
DNA: TGCGCCAGCAGCCAAATCCGTTCACCCCTCCACTTT
J: TRBJ1-6
D: NA
length: 12
V: TRBV4-1
size: NA

CDR3: CASSEGQGGNQPQHF
DNA: TGTGCCAGCAGTGAAGGGCAGGGCGGCAATCAGCCCCAGCATTTT
J: TRBJ1-5
D: NA
length: 15
V: TRBV2
size: NA

CDR3: CASFPEGTSTGELFF
DNA: TGCGCCAGCTTTCCGGAGGGTACTTCCACCGGGGAGCTGTTTTTT
J: TRBJ2-2
D: NA
length: 15
V: TRBV5-1
size: NA

CDR3: CASNRDSNQPQHF
DNA: TGTGCCAGCAACAGGGACAGCAATCAGCCCCAGCATTTT
J: TRBJ1-5
D: NA
length: 13
V: TRBV2
size: NA

CDR3: CASSTRGAYEQYF
DNA: TGTGCCAGCAGCACCAGGGGGGCGTACGAGCAGTACTTC
J: TRBJ2-7
D: NA
length: 13
V: TRBV28
size: NA

CDR3: CASSPSPSGSSYEQYF
DNA: TGTGCCAGCAGCCCCTCACCTAGCGGGAGTTCCTACGAGCAGTACTTC
J: TRBJ2-7
D: TRBD2
length: 16
V: TRBV3-1/TRBV3-2
size: few

CDR3: CATKRDSNNEQFF
DNA: TGTGCCACCAAAAGGGACAGTAACAATGAGCAGTTCTTC
J: TRBJ2-1
D: TRBD1
length: 13
V: TRBV6-4
size: NA

CDR3: CATSLRTGGTDTQYF
DNA: TGTGCCACCAGTCTTAGGACAGGGGGCACAGATACGCAGTATTTT
J: TRBJ2-3
D: TRBD1
length: 15
V: TRBV24-1
size: NA

CDR3: CAITAGGVSDTQYF
DNA: TGTGCCATCACAGCGGGAGGGGTATCAGATACGCAGTATTTT
J: TRBJ2-3
D: TRBD2
length: 14
V: TRBV10-3
size: NA

CDR3: CASSEQGNSPLHF
DNA: TGTGCCAGCAGCGAACAGGGTAATTCACCCCTCCACTTT
J: TRBJ1-6
D: NA
length: 13
V: TRBV2
size: NA

CDR3: CASSSGQTYGYTF
DNA: TGTGCCAGCAGCTCGGGACAGACATATGGCTACACCTTC
J: TRBJ1-2
D: TRBD1
length: 13
V: TRBV14
size: NA

CDR3: CATSRGDTYEQYF
DNA: TGTGCCACCAGCAGAGGAGACACCTACGAGCAGTACTTC
J: TRBJ2-7
D: NA
length: 13
V: TRBV15
size: NA

CDR3: CASRPEGPSGNTIYF
DNA: TGTGCCAGCAGACCCGAGGGTCCCTCTGGAAACACCATATATTTT
J: TRBJ1-3
D: NA
length: 15
V: TRBV3-1/TRBV3-2
size: NA

CDR3: CSVAGTSGQETQYF
DNA: TGCAGCGTGGCCGGGACTAGCGGACAAGAGACCCAGTACTTC
J: TRBJ2-5
D: TRBD2
length: 14
V: TRBV29-1
size: NA

CDR3: CASSPTANEQFF
DNA: TGTGCCAGCAGCCCCACAGCAAATGAGCAGTTCTTC
J: TRBJ2-1
D: NA
length: 12
V: TRBV12-3/TRBV12-4
size: few

CDR3: CASSSGLQETQYF
DNA: TGTGCCAGCAGCTCGGGACTCCAAGAGACCCAGTACTTC
J: TRBJ2-5
D: NA
length: 13
V: TRBV5-5
size: NA